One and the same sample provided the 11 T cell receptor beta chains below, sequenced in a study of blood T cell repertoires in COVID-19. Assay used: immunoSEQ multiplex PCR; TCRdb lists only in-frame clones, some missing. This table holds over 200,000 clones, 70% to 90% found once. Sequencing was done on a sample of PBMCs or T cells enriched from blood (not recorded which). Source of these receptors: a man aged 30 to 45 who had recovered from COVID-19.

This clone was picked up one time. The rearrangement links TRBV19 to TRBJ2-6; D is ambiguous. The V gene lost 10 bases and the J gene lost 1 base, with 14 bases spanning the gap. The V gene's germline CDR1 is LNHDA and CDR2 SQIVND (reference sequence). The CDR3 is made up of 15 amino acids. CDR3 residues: CATKSARSGANVLTF. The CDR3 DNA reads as TGTGCCACCAAATCTGCGCGGTCTGGGGCCAACGTCCTGACTTTC.

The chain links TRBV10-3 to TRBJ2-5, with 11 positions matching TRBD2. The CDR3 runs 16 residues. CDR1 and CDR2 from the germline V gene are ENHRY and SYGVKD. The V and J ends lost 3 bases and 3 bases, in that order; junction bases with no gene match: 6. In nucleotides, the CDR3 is TGTGCCATCAGTGATTGGGGGACTAGCGGAAAAGAGACCCAGTACTTC. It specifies CAISDWGTSGKETQYF.

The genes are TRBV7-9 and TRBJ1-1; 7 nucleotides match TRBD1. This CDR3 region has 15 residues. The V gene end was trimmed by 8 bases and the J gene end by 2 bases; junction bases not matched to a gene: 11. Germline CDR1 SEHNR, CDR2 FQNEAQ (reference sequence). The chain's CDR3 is CASGKQGIGNTEAFF. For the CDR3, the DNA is TGTGCCAGCGGGAAACAGGGGATTGGTAACACTGAAGCTTTCTTT. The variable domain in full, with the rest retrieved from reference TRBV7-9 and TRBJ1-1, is DTGVSQNPRHKITKRGQNVTFRCDPISEHNRLYWYRQTLGQGPEFLTYFQNEAQLEKSRLLSDRFSAERPKGSFSTLEIQRTEQGDSAMYLCASGKQGIGNTEAFFGQGTRLTVV.

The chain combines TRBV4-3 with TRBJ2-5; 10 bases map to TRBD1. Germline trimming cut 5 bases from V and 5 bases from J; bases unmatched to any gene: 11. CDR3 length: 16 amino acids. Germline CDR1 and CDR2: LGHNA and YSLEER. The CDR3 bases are TGCGCCAGCAGCAGGTCTAGACAGGGGGCTGTGGAGACCCAGTACTTC. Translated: CASSRSRQGAVETQYF.

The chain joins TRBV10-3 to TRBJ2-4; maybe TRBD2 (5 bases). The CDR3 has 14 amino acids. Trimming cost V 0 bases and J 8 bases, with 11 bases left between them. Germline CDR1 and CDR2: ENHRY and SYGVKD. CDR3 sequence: CAISESPGMDIQYF. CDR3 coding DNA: TGTGCCATCAGTGAGTCCCCGGGGATGGACATTCAGTACTTC.

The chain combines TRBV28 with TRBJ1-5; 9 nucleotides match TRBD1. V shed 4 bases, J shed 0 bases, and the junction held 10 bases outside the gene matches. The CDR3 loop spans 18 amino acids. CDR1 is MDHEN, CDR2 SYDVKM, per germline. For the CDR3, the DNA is TGTGCCAGCAGTTCATCCGGGACAGGGAACCTTAGCAATCAGCCCCAGCATTTT. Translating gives CASSSSGTGNLSNQPQHF.

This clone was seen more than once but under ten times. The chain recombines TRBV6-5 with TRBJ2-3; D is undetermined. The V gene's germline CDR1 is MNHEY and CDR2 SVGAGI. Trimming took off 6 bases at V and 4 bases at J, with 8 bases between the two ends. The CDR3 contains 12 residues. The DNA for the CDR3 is TGTGCCAGCAGCCCAACGGCAGATACGCAGTATTTT. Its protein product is CASSPTADTQYF.

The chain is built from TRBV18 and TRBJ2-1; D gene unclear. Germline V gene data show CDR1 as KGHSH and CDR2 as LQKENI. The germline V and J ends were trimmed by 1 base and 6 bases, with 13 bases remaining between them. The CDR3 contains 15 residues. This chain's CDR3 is CASSPLNSRSNEQFF. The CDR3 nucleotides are TGTGCCAGCTCACCACTCAATTCGCGGTCCAATGAGCAGTTCTTC.

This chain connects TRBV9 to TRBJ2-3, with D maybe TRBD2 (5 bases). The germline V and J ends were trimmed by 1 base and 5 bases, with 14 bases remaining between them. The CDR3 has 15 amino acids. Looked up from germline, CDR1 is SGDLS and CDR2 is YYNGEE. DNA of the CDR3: TGTGCCAGCAGCGTATCCCACTCGGCGGGAGATACGCAGTATTTT. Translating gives CASSVSHSAGDTQYF. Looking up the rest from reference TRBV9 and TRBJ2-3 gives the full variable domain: DSGVTQTPKHLITATGQRVTLRCSPRSGDLSVYWYQQSLDQGLQFLIQYYNGEERAKGNILERFSAQQFPDLHSELNLSSLELGDSALYFCASSVSHSAGDTQYFGPGTRLTVL.

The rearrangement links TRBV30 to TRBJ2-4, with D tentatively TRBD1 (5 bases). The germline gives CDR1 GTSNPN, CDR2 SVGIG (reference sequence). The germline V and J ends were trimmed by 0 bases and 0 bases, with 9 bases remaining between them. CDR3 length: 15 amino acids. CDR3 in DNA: TGTGCCTGGAGTGTAAGGGGTATAGCCAAAAACATTCAGTACTTC. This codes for CAWSVRGIAKNIQYF.

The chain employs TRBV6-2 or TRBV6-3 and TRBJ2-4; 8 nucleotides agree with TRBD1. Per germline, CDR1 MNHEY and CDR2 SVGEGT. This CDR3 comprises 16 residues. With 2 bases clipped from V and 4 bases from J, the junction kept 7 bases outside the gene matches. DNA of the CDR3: TGTGCCAGCAGTTACCTGGGTGGGACAGGAAAAAACATTCAGTACTTC. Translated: CASSYLGGTGKNIQYF.